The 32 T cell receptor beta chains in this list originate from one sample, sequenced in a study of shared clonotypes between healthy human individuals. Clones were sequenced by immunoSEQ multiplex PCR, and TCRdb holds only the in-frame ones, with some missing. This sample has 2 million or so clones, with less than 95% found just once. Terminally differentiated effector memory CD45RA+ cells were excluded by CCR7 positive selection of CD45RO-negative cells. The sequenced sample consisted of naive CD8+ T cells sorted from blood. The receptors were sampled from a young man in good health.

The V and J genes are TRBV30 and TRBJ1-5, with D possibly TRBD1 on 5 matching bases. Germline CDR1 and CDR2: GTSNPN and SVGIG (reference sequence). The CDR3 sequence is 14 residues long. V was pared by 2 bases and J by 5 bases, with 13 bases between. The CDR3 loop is CAWSIGAGDQPQHF. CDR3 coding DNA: TGTGCCTGGAGTATTGGGGCAGGCGATCAGCCCCAGCATTTT.

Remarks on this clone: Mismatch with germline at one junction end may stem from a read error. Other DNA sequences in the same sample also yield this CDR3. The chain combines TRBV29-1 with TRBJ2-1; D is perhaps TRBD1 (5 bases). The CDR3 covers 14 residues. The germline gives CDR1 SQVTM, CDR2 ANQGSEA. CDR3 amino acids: CSVEGLGAYNEQFF. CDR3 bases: TGCAGCGTCGAAGGCCTAGGGGCCTACAATGAGCAGTTCTTC.

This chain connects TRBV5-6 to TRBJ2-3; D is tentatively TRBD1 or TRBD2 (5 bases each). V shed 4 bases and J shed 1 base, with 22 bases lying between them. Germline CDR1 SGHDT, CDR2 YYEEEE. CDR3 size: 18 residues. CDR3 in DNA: TGTGCCAGCAGCCCATTAACCGGGACCCAAGCGCGCACAGATACGCAGTATTTT. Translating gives CASSPLTGTQARTDTQYF.

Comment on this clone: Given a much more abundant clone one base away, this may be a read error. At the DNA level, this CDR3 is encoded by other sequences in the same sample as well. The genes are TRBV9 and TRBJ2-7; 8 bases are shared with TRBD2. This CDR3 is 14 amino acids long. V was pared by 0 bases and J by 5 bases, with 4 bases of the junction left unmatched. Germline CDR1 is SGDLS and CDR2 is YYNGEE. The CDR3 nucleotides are TGTGCCAGCAGCGTAGGCGGGGGGACCCACGAGCAGTACTTC. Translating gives CASSVGGGTHEQYF.

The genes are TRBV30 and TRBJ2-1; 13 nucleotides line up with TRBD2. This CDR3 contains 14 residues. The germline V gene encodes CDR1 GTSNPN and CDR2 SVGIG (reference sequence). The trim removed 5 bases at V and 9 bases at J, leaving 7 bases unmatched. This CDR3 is CAWELAGGPFEQFF. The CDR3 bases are TGTGCCTGGGAACTAGCGGGGGGGCCTTTTGAGCAGTTCTTC.

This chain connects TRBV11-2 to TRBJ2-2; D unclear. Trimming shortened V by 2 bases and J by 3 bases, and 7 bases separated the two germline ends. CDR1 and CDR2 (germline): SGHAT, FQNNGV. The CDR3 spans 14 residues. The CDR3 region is CASSLSIYTGELFF. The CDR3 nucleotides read TGTGCCAGCAGCTTATCTATTTACACCGGGGAGCTGTTTTTT. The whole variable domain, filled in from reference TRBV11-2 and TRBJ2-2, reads EAGVAQSPRYKIIEKRQSVAFWCNPISGHATLYWYQQILGQGPKLLIQFQNNGVVDDSQLPKDRFSAERLKGVDSTLKIQPAKLEDSAVYLCASSLSIYTGELFFGEGSRLTVL.

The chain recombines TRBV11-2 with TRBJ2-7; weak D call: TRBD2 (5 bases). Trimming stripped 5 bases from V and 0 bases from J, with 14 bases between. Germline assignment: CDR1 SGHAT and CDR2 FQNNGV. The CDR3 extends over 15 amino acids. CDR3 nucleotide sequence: TGTGCCAGCAGCCCCGTAGGAGGTAGCTCCTACGAGCAGTACTTC. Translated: CASSPVGGSSYEQYF.

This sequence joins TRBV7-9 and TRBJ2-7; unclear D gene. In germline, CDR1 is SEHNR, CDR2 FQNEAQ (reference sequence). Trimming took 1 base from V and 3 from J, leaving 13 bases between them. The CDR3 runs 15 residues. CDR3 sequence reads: CASSLEAGFVYEQYF. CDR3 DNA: TGTGCCAGCAGCTTAGAGGCAGGCTTCGTCTACGAGCAGTACTTC.

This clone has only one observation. Here the CDR3 DNA reads TGCGCCAGCAGCCAAGGGGGAGAGGGGTCGGACTATGGCTACACCTTC. It yields the protein CASSQGGEGSDYGYTF. V and J are TRBV4-3 and TRBJ1-2, with D possibly matching TRBD1 (5 bases). Germline V gives CDR1 LGHNA, CDR2 YSLEER. The ends were cut back, 1 base at V and 3 bases at J, with 15 bases in the middle. The CDR3 extends over 16 amino acids.

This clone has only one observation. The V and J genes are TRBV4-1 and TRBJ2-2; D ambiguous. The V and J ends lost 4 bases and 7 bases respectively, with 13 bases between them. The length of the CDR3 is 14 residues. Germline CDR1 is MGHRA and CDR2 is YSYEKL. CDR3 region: CASSLGRESGELFF. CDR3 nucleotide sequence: TGCGCCAGCAGCCTGGGCCGCGAGAGCGGGGAGCTGTTTTTT.

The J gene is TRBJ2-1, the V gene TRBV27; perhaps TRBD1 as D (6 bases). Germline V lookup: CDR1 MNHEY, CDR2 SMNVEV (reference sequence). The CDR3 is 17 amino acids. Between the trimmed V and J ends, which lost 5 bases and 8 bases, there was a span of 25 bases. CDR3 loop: CASSVPPRGGPGDEQFF. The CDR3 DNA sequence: TGTGCCAGCAGTGTCCCCCCTCGTGGGGGCCCTGGGGATGAGCAGTTCTTC.

The DNA for the CDR3 is TGTGCCAGCAGTTACGGGCAGGGATGGGGGGAGACCCAGTACTTC. Amino acids: CASSYGQGWGETQYF. The chain links TRBV6-6 to TRBJ2-5; possibly TRBD1 or TRBD2 for D (5 bases each). Germline CDR1 reads MNHNY; CDR2 reads SVGAGI (reference sequence). The CDR3 spans 15 residues. V was trimmed by 2 bases and J by 5 bases, leaving 15 bases between them.

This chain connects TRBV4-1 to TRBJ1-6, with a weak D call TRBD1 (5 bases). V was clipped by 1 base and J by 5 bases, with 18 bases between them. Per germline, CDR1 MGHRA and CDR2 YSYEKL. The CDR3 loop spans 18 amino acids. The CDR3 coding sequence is TGCGCCAGCAGCCAAGCGCTGGGGCTCAGGTTCGATAATTCACCCCTCCACTTT. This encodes CASSQALGLRFDNSPLHF.

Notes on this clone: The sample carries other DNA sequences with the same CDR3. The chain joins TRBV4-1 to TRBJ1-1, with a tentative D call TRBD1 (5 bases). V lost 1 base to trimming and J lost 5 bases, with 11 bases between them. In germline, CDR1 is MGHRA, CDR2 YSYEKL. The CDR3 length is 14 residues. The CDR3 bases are TGCGCCAGCAGCCAAGCCGAGGGGTGGACTGAAGCTTTCTTT. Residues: CASSQAEGWTEAFF.

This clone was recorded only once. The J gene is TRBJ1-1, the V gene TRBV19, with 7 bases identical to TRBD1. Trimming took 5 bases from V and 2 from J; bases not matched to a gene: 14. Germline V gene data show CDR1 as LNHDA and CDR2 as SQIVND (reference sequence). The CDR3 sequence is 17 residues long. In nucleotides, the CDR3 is TGTGCCAGTAGTCCCTGGGACAGCGCAGACCCAAACACTGAAGCTTTCTTT. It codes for CASSPWDSADPNTEAFF.

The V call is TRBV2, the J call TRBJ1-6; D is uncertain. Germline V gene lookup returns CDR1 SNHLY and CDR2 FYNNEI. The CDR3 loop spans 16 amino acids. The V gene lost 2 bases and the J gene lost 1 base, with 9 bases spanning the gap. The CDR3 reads CASSEKGLSYNSPLHF. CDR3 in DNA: TGTGCCAGCAGTGAAAAGGGTTTGTCCTATAATTCACCCCTCCACTTT.

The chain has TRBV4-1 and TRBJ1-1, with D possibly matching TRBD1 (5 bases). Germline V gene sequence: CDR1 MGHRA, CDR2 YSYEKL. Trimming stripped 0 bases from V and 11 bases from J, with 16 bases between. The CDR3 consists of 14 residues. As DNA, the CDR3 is TGCGCCAGCAGCCAAGATCAGGGTCGGCAGGATGCTTTCTTT. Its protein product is CASSQDQGRQDAFF.

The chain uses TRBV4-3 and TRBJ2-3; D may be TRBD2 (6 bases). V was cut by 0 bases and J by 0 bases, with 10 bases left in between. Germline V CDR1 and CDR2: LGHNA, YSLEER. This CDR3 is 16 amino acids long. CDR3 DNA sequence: TGCGCCAGCAGCCAAGATCGCGGGACTAGCACAGATACGCAGTATTTT. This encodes CASSQDRGTSTDTQYF.

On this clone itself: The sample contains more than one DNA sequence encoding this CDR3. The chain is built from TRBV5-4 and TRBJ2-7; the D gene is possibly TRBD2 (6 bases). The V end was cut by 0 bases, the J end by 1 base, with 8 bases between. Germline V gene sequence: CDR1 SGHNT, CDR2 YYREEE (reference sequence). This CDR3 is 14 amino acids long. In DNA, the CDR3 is TGTGCCAGCAGCTTGGCGGCGGGATCCTACGAGCAGTACTTC. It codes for CASSLAAGSYEQYF.

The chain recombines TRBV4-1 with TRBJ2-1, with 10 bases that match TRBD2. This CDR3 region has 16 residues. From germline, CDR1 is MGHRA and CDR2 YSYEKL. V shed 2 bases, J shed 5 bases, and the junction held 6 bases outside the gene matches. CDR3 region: CASSQYLAGENNEQFF. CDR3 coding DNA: TGCGCCAGCAGCCAATACCTAGCGGGAGAGAACAATGAGCAGTTCTTC.

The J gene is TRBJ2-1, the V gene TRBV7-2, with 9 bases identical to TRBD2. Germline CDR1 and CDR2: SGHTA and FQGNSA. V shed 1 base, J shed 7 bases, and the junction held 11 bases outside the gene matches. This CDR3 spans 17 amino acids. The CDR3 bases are TGTGCCAGCAGCTTAGGATGGGCTAGCGGGAATCTGAATGAGCAGTTCTTC. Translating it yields CASSLGWASGNLNEQFF.

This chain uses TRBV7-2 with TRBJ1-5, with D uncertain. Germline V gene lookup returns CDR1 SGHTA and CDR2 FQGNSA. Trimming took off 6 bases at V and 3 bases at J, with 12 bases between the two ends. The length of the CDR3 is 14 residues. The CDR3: CASRAGFDNQPQHF. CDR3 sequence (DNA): TGTGCCAGCAGGGCGGGATTTGACAATCAGCCCCAGCATTTT.

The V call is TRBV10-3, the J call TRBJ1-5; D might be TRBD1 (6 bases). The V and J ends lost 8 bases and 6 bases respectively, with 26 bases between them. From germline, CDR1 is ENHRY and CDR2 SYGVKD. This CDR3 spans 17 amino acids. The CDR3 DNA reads TGTGCCATCGAGGAGGGACAAACGGCCCCTGGGGGTCAGCCCCAGCATTTT. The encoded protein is CAIEEGQTAPGGQPQHF.

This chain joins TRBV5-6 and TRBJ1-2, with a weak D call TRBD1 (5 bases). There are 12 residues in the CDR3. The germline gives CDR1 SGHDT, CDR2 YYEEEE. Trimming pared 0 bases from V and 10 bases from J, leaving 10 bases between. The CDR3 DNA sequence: TGTGCCAGCAGCTTGGTAGGCAGGGACTACACCTTC. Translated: CASSLVGRDYTF.

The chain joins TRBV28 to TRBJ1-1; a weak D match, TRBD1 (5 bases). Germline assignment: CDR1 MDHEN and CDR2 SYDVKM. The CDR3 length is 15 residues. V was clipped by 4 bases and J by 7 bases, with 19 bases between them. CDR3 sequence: CASSSPLVGTYEAFF. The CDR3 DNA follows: TGTGCCAGCAGTTCCCCTTTAGTGGGGACCTATGAAGCTTTCTTT.

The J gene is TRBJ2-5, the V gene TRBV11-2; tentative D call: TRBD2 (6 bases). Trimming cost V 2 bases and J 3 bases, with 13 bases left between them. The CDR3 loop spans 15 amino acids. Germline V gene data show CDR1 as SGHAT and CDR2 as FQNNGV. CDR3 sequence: CASSLTSGPKETQYF. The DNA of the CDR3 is TGTGCCAGCAGCTTAACGAGCGGGCCGAAAGAGACCCAGTACTTC.

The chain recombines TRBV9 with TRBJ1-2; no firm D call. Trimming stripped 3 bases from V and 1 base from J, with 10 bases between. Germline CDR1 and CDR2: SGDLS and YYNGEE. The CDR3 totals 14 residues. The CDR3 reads CASSDDDGNYGYTF. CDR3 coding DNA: TGTGCCAGCAGCGATGATGACGGTAACTATGGCTACACCTTC.

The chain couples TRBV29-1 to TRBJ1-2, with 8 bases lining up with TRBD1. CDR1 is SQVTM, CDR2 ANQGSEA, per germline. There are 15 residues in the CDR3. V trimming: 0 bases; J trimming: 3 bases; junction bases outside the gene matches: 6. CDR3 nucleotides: TGCAGCGTTGAAGACAGGGGGCTGTTTGACTATGGCTACACCTTC. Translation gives CSVEDRGLFDYGYTF.

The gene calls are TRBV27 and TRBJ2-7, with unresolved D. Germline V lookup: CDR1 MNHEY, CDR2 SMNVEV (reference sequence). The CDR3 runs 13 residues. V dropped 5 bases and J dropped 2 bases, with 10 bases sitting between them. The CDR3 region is CASSPLTPYEQYF. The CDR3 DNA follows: TGTGCCAGCAGTCCATTAACCCCCTACGAGCAGTACTTC.

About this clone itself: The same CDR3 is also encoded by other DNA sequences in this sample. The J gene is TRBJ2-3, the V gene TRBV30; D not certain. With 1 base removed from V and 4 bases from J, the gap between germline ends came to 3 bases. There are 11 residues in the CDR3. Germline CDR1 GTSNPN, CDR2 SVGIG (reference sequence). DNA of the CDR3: TGTGCCTGGAGTGAGGCAGATACGCAGTATTTT. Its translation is CAWSEADTQYF.

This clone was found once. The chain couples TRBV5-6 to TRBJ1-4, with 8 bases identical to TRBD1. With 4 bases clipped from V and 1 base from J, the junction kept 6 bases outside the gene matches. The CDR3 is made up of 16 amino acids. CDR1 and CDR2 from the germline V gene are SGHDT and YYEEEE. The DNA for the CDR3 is TGTGCCAGCAGCACAGGGGGGGGTGGAACTAATGAAAAACTGTTTTTT. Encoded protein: CASSTGGGGTNEKLFF. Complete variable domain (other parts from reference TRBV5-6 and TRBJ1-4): DAGVTQSPTHLIKTRGQQVTLRCSPKSGHDTVSWYQQALGQGPQFIFQYYEEEERQRGNFPDRFSGHQFPNYSSELNVNALLLGDSALYLCASSTGGGGTNEKLFFGSGTQLSVL.

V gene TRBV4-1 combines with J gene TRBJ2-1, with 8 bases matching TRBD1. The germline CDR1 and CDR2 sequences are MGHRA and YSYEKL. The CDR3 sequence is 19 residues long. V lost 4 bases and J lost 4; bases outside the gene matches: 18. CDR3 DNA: TGCGCCAGCAGCCCCCCCACCCCCACCGCCCGGGACAGGTACAATGAGCAGTTCTTC. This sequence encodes CASSPPTPTARDRYNEQFF.